The present TCR beta chain was sequenced within a study of ipilimumab plus nivolumab after autologous stem cell transplantation. Using immunoSEQ multiplex PCR, the repertoire was profiled, and TCRdb retains in-frame clones only, with some absent. The sample has a few thousand clones; over 75% are singletons. This clone was detected once. This receptor was identified in a male donor with multiple myeloma. This specimen was PBMCs, taken in a trial of ipilimumab plus nivolumab as post-transplant consolidation.

The CDR3 loop is CASSPWDSSYEQYF. Written as DNA, the CDR3 is TGTGCCAGCAGCCCATGGGACTCCTCCTACGAGCAGTACTTC. The chain employs TRBV11-1 and TRBJ2-7; D is possibly TRBD2 (6 bases). Trimming left V 5 bases short and J 0 bases short, with 11 bases between. Germline CDR1 is SGHAT and CDR2 is FQDESV (reference sequence). The CDR3 extends over 14 amino acids.